This TCR beta chain was captured by sequencing in a study of OX40 agonist ivuxolimab in advanced cancers. In terms of the full investigation: Ivuxolimab, which targeted the costimulatory receptor OX40 (CD134), was an agonistic, fully human IgG2 monoclonal antibody. Intravenous ivuxolimab was administered to patients every 2 weeks at six dose levels: 0.01, 0.1, 0.3, 1.5, 3 and 10 mg/kg. Of the approximately 50 patients in dose escalation, about 20 had hepatocellular carcinoma, approximately 15 had melanoma, 9 had renal cell carcinoma and 9 had head and neck cancer. In the dose-escalation cohort, 82.7% of patients were male, and the mean age was about 55 years, with a range of roughly 23 to 85. Patients were allowed to have had prior anti-PD-1, anti-PD-L1 or anti-CTLA-4 therapy, and around 41% of the dose-escalation patients had previously received checkpoint inhibitors. Partial responses occurred in three dose-escalation patients: two with cutaneous melanoma and one with hepatocellular carcinoma. Peripheral TCRbeta sequencing aimed to test whether ivuxolimab altered TCR sequence diversity and caused clonal T-cell expansion. The paper reports the monotherapy dose-escalation portion (N of about 50 patients) of the phase I ivuxolimab trial. The paper's findings and limits, for the study overall: After ivuxolimab, CD8+ T cells had more expanded clones than CD4+ T cells on average. The antigen specificity of the peripheral T cells that underwent clonal expansion was not determined. Low levels of normalized T-cell clonal expansion were also shown by some nonresponding patients. Partial responders in the 0.1-3.0 mg/kg groups had among the lowest normalized peripheral clonal expansion, especially among CD8+ T cells. At doses of 0.1 to 3.0 mg/kg, clonal expansion of both CD4+ and CD8+ T cells in blood was seen between baseline and week 6.

Looking up the germline V gene yields CDR1 SNHLY and CDR2 FYNNEI. From the cysteine up to the phenylalanine, the CDR3 has a length of 13 residues. The read is trimmed to its CDR3 DNA, 39 bases read in frame from base 1. A distance of 12 bases separates the germline ends of V and J, which lose 7 bases and 2 bases respectively. Genomic DNA was isolated from the sorted cells so that the TCRbeta CDR3 region could be sequenced. The immunoSEQ Assay was used for sequencing of TCRbeta CDR3 regions. TCRdb holds this immuneACCESS table with in-frame rearrangements only. Some clones are missing; in checked studies, unresolved V genes explain under half, and the rest has no known cause. This sample holds 52,000 or so clones; 84% were observed only once. The ten largest make up about 4.6% of the sample. Patients with a history of autoimmune disease or receiving systemic immunosuppression were excluded from the trial. Peripheral blood for TCR sequencing was drawn from every dose cohort at baseline, at cycle 4 day 1 and at cycle 7 day 1. Samples came from an open-label, multicenter, first-in-human phase I dose-escalation trial of ivuxolimab. The trial enrolled adults with locally advanced or metastatic head and neck squamous cell, hepatocellular, melanoma or renal cell carcinoma. Before TCR sequencing, CD4+ T cells and CD8+ T cells from peripheral blood were sorted into separate populations.

With regard to this clone: No antigen is known for it. It has no much larger one-base neighbor in the sample; base qualities were not kept.

Sequencing used CD4+ or CD8+ T cells sorted from blood, obtained in a trial of the OX40 agonist ivuxolimab. This sequence was found in an adult with an advanced solid tumor such as melanoma, head and neck, liver or kidney cancer. The chain couples TRBV2 to TRBJ2-7; TRBD2 is perhaps the D gene, given 7 matching bases. The nucleotide sequence is TGTGCCAGCAAGGGGGGAGGGGCCTACGAGCAGTACTTC. It encodes CASKGGGAYEQYF. With all but the CDR3 taken from the reference TRBV2 and TRBJ2-7 genes, the full variable domain is: EPEVTQTPSHQVTQMGQEVILRCVPISNHLYFYWYRQILGQKVEFLVSFYNNEISEKSEIFDDQFSVERPDGSNFTLKIRSTKLEDSAMYFCASKGGGAYEQYFGPGTRLTVT.